The 32 T cell receptor beta chains given below trace back to one sample, sequenced in a study of T cells expressing NK-cell markers. From the 5' RACE reads, TCRdb lists one entry per CDR3 protein and no DNA. Recorded for this sample: 500,000 to 600,000 distinct CDR3 sequences. The sequenced material came from blood T cells: a sorted CD56 or NKG2C T cell subset, CD4+ or CD8+ T cells, or bulk PBMC T cells (not recorded which). The origin of the receptors is a man younger than 30 in good health.

This chain uses TRBV24-1 with TRBJ1-2; TCRdb indicates TRBD1, and absent DNA this call remains unverified. Germline-derived CDR1 and CDR2 are KGHDR and SFDVKD. The CDR3 is made up of 15 amino acids. The CDR3 region is CATSDRKTGSYGYTF.

This chain joins TRBV5-1 and TRBJ2-3; TCRdb returns TRBD1, unconfirmable since there is no DNA. The CDR3 is 16 amino acids. In germline, CDR1 is SGHRS, CDR2 YFSETQ. The CDR3 region is CASSLDGGRDTDTQYF. The full variable domain, with the rest looked up from reference TRBV5-1 and TRBJ2-3, is KAGVTQTPRYLIKTRGQQVTLSCSPISGHRSVSWYQQTPGQGLQFLFEYFSETQRNKGNFPGRFSGRQFSNSRSEMNVSTLELGDSALYLCASSLDGGRDTDTQYFGPGTRLTVL.

V usage is TRBV10-3 and J usage is TRBJ1-1; TCRdb outputs TRBD1, but without DNA this stays unchecked. CDR1 ENHRY and CDR2 SYGVKD come from the germline V gene. The CDR3 length is 13 residues. The CDR3: CATQTGRTTEAFF.

The chain recombines TRBV20-1 with TRBJ2-3; TCRdb outputs TRBD2, but without DNA this stays unchecked. This CDR3 region has 18 residues. Per germline, CDR1 DFQATT and CDR2 SNEGSKA (reference sequence). The CDR3 spells CSARETSGRISSTDTQYF.

The rearrangement joins TRBV18 to TRBJ1-2. CDR3 size: 14 residues. Germline-derived CDR1 and CDR2 are KGHSH and LQKENI. This CDR3 is CASSPQGSYYGYTF.

This chain connects TRBV29-1 to TRBJ2-1; TCRdb selects TRBD2, and the lack of DNA leaves this call unchecked. The CDR3 sequence is 17 residues long. Germline CDR1 and CDR2: SQVTM and ANQGSEA. The CDR3 is CSAQRGLAGEVYNEQFF.

The chain links TRBV7-9 to TRBJ2-1; TCRdb lists TRBD2, though no DNA is available to test this call. The CDR3 length is 15 residues. Germline V gives CDR1 SEHNR, CDR2 FQNEAQ (reference sequence). CDR3 amino acids: CASSRGLALYNEQFF.

This chain connects TRBV5-1 to TRBJ1-4. Germline V CDR1 and CDR2: SGHRS, YFSETQ. The CDR3 is 15 residues long. CDR3 protein: CASSLGRSTNEKLFF.

The rearrangement links TRBV20-1 to TRBJ1-2. CDR1 is DFQATT, CDR2 SNEGSKA, per germline (reference sequence). The CDR3 is 13 amino acids. CDR3 residues: CSASVRANYGYTF.

The V and J genes are TRBV12-3 or TRBV12-4 and TRBJ2-7. The CDR3 spans 13 residues. CDR3 loop: CASRLAGVPEQYF.

The V gene is TRBV3-1, the J gene TRBJ2-7; TCRdb reports TRBD2, a call that lacks DNA to check it against. This CDR3 has 16 residues. Germline V CDR1 and CDR2: LGHDT, YNNKEL (reference sequence). CDR3 protein: CASSPRLAVRSYEQYF.

The chain's CDR3 is CASSATESSYEQYF. The chain combines TRBV6-1 with TRBJ2-7; the D call of TRBD1 rests on TCRdb alone, since no DNA is present to check it. Germline V CDR1 and CDR2: MNHNS, SASEGT. The CDR3 consists of 14 residues.

The chain carries TRBV24-1 and TRBJ2-1. The CDR3 runs 16 residues. In germline, CDR1 is KGHDR, CDR2 SFDVKD. The CDR3 sequence: CATSDPRRSSYNEQFF.

The rearrangement joins TRBV20-1 to TRBJ2-7; TCRdb's assignment of TRBD2 cannot be checked, as there is no DNA. The CDR3 loop spans 16 amino acids. Germline V CDR1 and CDR2: DFQATT, SNEGSKA (reference sequence). The chain's CDR3 is CSASRGVGTTSYEQYF.

This CDR3 reads CASSPTRDRVSGANVLTF. V and J are TRBV21-1 and TRBJ2-6; no DNA is available, so the TRBD1 call from TCRdb remains unchecked. TRBV21-1 corresponds to a pseudogene. The CDR3 spans 18 residues.

V is TRBV12-3 or TRBV12-4 and J is TRBJ2-3; lacking DNA, the TRBD1 call made by TCRdb goes unchecked. The CDR3 is made up of 13 amino acids. This CDR3 reads CASSLRAGDTQYF.

V and J are TRBV5-1 and TRBJ2-7; there is no DNA to check the TCRdb D call of TRBD1. The CDR3 extends over 14 amino acids. Germline CDR1 is SGHRS and CDR2 is YFSETQ. This CDR3 reads CASSPGLPRDEQYF.

The chain couples TRBV3-1 to TRBJ2-7; TCRdb designates TRBD2, a call that cannot be tested without DNA. The CDR3 runs 13 residues. The germline CDR1 and CDR2 sequences are LGHDT and YNNKEL (reference sequence). The CDR3 reads CASSQEGLAGRYF.

The CDR3: CSAREGLRQYNSPLHF. The rearrangement joins TRBV20-1 to TRBJ1-6. Germline V gives CDR1 DFQATT, CDR2 SNEGSKA (reference sequence). The CDR3 consists of 16 residues.

The gene calls are TRBV11-1 and TRBJ2-2. This CDR3 has 19 residues. Per the germline V gene, CDR1 is SGHAT and CDR2 is FQDESV (reference sequence). This CDR3 reads CASSLGRTFTYANTGELFF.

The CDR3 loop reads CASSPAAGGPSEQYF. The chain carries TRBV7-9 and TRBJ2-7; TCRdb's D call of TRBD2 is untestable without DNA. CDR1 is SEHNR, CDR2 FQNEAQ, per germline (reference sequence). This CDR3 comprises 15 residues.

The V gene is TRBV3-1, the J gene TRBJ2-3; the TCRdb call, TRBD1, lacks DNA for checking. The CDR3 is 14 amino acids. In germline, CDR1 is LGHDT, CDR2 YNNKEL (reference sequence). The chain's CDR3 is CASSYRRSTDTQYF.

The V gene is TRBV28, the J gene TRBJ2-3; TCRdb reports TRBD1, a call that lacks DNA to check it against. Germline V gene sequence: CDR1 MDHEN, CDR2 SYDVKM. This CDR3 region has 15 residues. The CDR3 is CASSSHGTGTNTQYF.

The gene calls are TRBV28 and TRBJ2-3. The CDR3 length is 15 residues. Germline V gives CDR1 MDHEN, CDR2 SYDVKM. CDR3 in amino acids: CASRSTLGNTDTQYF. Drawing the rest from reference TRBV28 and TRBJ2-3, the complete variable domain is DVKVTQSSRYLVKRTGEKVFLECVQDMDHENMFWYRQDPGLGLRLIYFSYDVKMKEKGDIPEGYSVSREKKERFSLILESASTNQTSMYLCASRSTLGNTDTQYFGPGTRLTVL.

CDR3 loop: CATSREERGYTQYF. V gene TRBV15 combines with J gene TRBJ2-3; there is no DNA to check the TCRdb D call of TRBD2. Germline CDR1 and CDR2: LNHNV and YYDKDF (reference sequence). The CDR3 extends over 14 amino acids.

This chain's CDR3 is CAISRPSGRGRSTDTQYF. The rearrangement joins TRBV10-3 to TRBJ2-3; TCRdb picks TRBD2, but there is no DNA to check that call. The CDR3 runs to 18 residues. The germline CDR1 and CDR2 sequences are ENHRY and SYGVKD.

The chain employs TRBV5-4 and TRBJ2-7; no DNA is available, so the TRBD2 call from TCRdb remains unchecked. This CDR3 is 15 amino acids long. Germline V gene sequence: CDR1 SGHNT, CDR2 YYREEE (reference sequence). Here the CDR3 reads CASSPVGTIDSGQYF.

The rearrangement uses TRBV29-1 and TRBJ2-1; TCRdb reports TRBD1, a call that lacks DNA to check it against. CDR3 length equals 15 residues. Germline assignment: CDR1 SQVTM and CDR2 ANQGSEA. The CDR3 spells CSVAPPGMVINEQFF.

The chain has TRBV5-1 and TRBJ2-3; lacking DNA, the TRBD2 call made by TCRdb goes unchecked. This CDR3 is 15 amino acids long. From germline, CDR1 is SGHRS and CDR2 YFSETQ. The CDR3 is CASSPFVGVSDTQYF. Complete variable domain (other parts from reference TRBV5-1 and TRBJ2-3): KAGVTQTPRYLIKTRGQQVTLSCSPISGHRSVSWYQQTPGQGLQFLFEYFSETQRNKGNFPGRFSGRQFSNSRSEMNVSTLELGDSALYLCASSPFVGVSDTQYFGPGTRLTVL.

The J gene is TRBJ2-3, the V gene TRBV20-1; TCRdb reports TRBD2, a call that lacks DNA to check it against. The CDR3 is 16 amino acids. Germline values: CDR1 DFQATT, CDR2 SNEGSKA (reference sequence). Here the CDR3 reads CSAPDYLLADTDTQYF.

The J gene is TRBJ2-2, the V gene TRBV7-9; the D gene TCRdb calls, TRBD2, cannot be checked with no DNA. The CDR3 has 15 amino acids. The V gene's germline CDR1 is SEHNR and CDR2 FQNEAQ (reference sequence). The CDR3 region is CASSQPGLPNRELFF.

The chain recombines TRBV14 with TRBJ2-3; checking the TCRdb D call of TRBD2 is not possible without DNA. Germline CDR1 reads SGHDN; CDR2 reads FVKESK. The CDR3 is 18 amino acids. The CDR3 is CASSYGAHIAASTDTQYF. Full variable domain (remainder filled in from reference TRBV14 and TRBJ2-3): EAGVTQFPSHSVIEKGQTVTLRCDPISGHDNLYWYRRVMGKEIKFLLHFVKESKQDESGMPNNRFLAERTGGTYSTLKVQPAELEDSGVYFCASSYGAHIAASTDTQYFGPGTRLTVL.